Each of the 29 T cell receptor beta chains below was sequenced from the same sample in a study of CD8 T cells in Susac syndrome. A quantity of roughly 0.5 to 1 ug RNA underwent reverse transcription using random hexamers. TCRdb re-called the immunoSEQ multiplex PCR reads with MiXCR, one entry per CDR3 protein. Here the sample spans approximately 200,000 distinct CDR3 sequences, 92% being singletons. Sequenced: CD8+ T cells from PBMCs. Receptor source: a human donor with multiple sclerosis.

This rearrangement joins TRBV5-5 to TRBJ2-1, with D perhaps TRBD1 (5 bases). Germline V CDR1 and CDR2: SGHKS, YYEKEE (reference sequence). The CDR3 sequence is 14 residues long. Trimming cost V 0 bases and J 6 bases, with 10 bases left between them. The CDR3 here is CASSLAKGRNEQFF. Written as DNA, the CDR3 is TGTGCCAGCAGCTTGGCCAAGGGGCGCAATGAGCAGTTCTTC.

The V gene is TRBV4-3, the J gene TRBJ2-7, with D possibly being TRBD2 (6 bases). CDR1 LGHNA and CDR2 YSLEER come from the germline V gene. CDR3 length: 14 residues. The V end lost 1 base, the J end lost 3 bases, and 10 bases lay between the germline ends. The CDR3 bases are TGCGCCAGCAGCCAAGTGCGCGGGAACTACGAGCAGTACTTC. Amino acids: CASSQVRGNYEQYF.

The rearrangement links TRBV28 to TRBJ1-3, with D unresolved. V was trimmed by 7 bases and J by 1 base, leaving 11 bases between them. The CDR3 is 14 amino acids. Germline values: CDR1 MDHEN, CDR2 SYDVKM. CDR3 sequence reads: CASTEAPSGNTIYF. CDR3 coding DNA: TGTGCCAGCACCGAAGCCCCATCTGGAAACACCATATATTTT.

CDR3 nucleotide sequence: TGTGCCAGCAGTTACGGCGGTAGTTCCTACAATGAGCAGTTCTTC. Translation: CASSYGGSSYNEQFF. The chain is built from TRBV6-2 or TRBV6-3 and TRBJ2-1; D not certain. The CDR3 length is 15 residues. V lost 2 bases and J 1 base, leaving 9 bases between the germline ends. Germline V gene lookup returns CDR1 MNHEY and CDR2 SVGEGT.

This rearrangement joins TRBV30 to TRBJ1-1; tentative D call: TRBD1 (5 bases). Germline CDR1 and CDR2: GTSNPN and SVGIG (reference sequence). The V gene lost 8 bases and the J gene lost 7 bases, with 17 bases spanning the gap. The CDR3 totals 12 residues. The CDR3 DNA follows: TGTGCCGGAGGGGTGTTCGGGGATGAAGCTTTCTTT. This translates into CAGGVFGDEAFF.

The chain uses TRBV20-1 and TRBJ2-2, with TRBD1 as a possible D gene (5 bases). Per germline, CDR1 DFQATT and CDR2 SNEGSKA (reference sequence). The CDR3 is made up of 15 amino acids. V lost 3 bases, J lost 6 bases, and 17 bases lay in between. The CDR3: CSARDILEDPGELFF. DNA for the CDR3: TGCAGTGCTAGGGACATCTTAGAGGATCCCGGGGAGCTGTTTTTT.

A few counts support this clonotype. The chain combines TRBV12-3 or TRBV12-4 with TRBJ1-2; no firm D call. The CDR3 is 12 residues long. Between the trimmed V and J ends, which lost 3 bases and 6 bases, there was a span of 8 bases. The CDR3 is CASSFGVDGYTF. DNA of the CDR3: TGTGCCAGCAGTTTTGGTGTTGATGGCTACACCTTC.

This chain links TRBV30 with TRBJ2-1; TRBD2 aligns across 8 bases. V lost 7 bases, J lost 3 bases, and 14 bases stayed unmatched. The germline gives CDR1 GTSNPN, CDR2 SVGIG (reference sequence). This CDR3 has 16 residues. The CDR3 spells CASSPGAGEGYNEQFF. The CDR3 DNA sequence: TGTGCCTCTTCCCCCGGAGCGGGAGAAGGCTACAATGAGCAGTTCTTC.

This chain links TRBV7-2 with TRBJ2-5; maybe TRBD2 (6 bases). Germline CDR1 SGHTA, CDR2 FQGNSA. Trimming shortened V by 1 base and J by 5 bases, and 14 bases separated the two germline ends. The CDR3 length is 15 residues. DNA for the CDR3: TGTGCCAGCAGCTTAGGGCCCGGGAGCGGCGAGACCCAGTACTTC. Its protein is CASSLGPGSGETQYF.

The chain links TRBV12-3 or TRBV12-4 to TRBJ2-1, with 10 bases matching TRBD1. Trimming cost V 5 bases and J 8 bases; bases outside gene matches: 3. The CDR3 has 13 residues. CDR3 residues: CASSLGTGDEQFF. CDR3 in DNA: TGTGCCAGCAGTCTTGGGACAGGGGATGAGCAGTTCTTC.

The CDR3 DNA is TGCGCCAGCAGCCCGGTGCGGGCCGGCTACACCTTC. As protein: CASSPVRAGYTF. The rearrangement joins TRBV5-1 to TRBJ1-2; D gene unclear. V was shortened by 4 bases and J by 8 bases, with 12 bases between the two germline ends. CDR3 size: 12 residues. The V gene's germline CDR1 is SGHRS and CDR2 YFSETQ.

This chain uses TRBV7-9 with TRBJ2-1; 7 nucleotides match TRBD2. Germline loops: CDR1 SEHNR, CDR2 FQNEAQ (reference sequence). CDR3 length equals 14 residues. V shed 2 bases and J 5 bases; nucleotides not matched to a gene: 3. CDR3 amino acids: CASSLPSGDNEQFF. Written as DNA, the CDR3 is TGTGCCAGCAGCTTACCTAGCGGAGACAATGAGCAGTTCTTC. Combining the CDR3 with reference TRBV7-9 and TRBJ2-1 gives the whole variable domain DTGVSQNPRHKITKRGQNVTFRCDPISEHNRLYWYRQTLGQGPEFLTYFQNEAQLEKSRLLSDRFSAERPKGSFSTLEIQRTEQGDSAMYLCASSLPSGDNEQFFGPGTRLTVL.

The chain is built from TRBV6-5 and TRBJ2-7; TRBD2 aligns across 11 bases. The CDR3 is made up of 17 amino acids. V lost 0 bases and J lost 3; bases outside the gene matches: 7. In germline, CDR1 is MNHEY, CDR2 SVGAGI. The DNA of the CDR3 is TGTGCCAGCAGTTACTCCCTTGAGGGACTAGCGGACTACGAGCAGTACTTC. It codes for CASSYSLEGLADYEQYF.

V gene TRBV24-1 combines with J gene TRBJ2-1; D remains unclear. The germline V and J ends were trimmed by 5 bases and 14 bases, with 12 bases remaining between them. This CDR3 has 11 amino acids. Germline V gene lookup returns CDR1 KGHDR and CDR2 SFDVKD. The CDR3 DNA reads as TGTGCCACCAGTGTGGGGTTACTAAAGTTCTTC. Its protein product is CATSVGLLKFF.

The chain is built from TRBV5-6 and TRBJ1-2; perhaps TRBD1 as D (5 bases). Germline V lookup: CDR1 SGHDT, CDR2 YYEEEE. The CDR3 has 13 amino acids. The ends were cut back, 0 bases at V and 3 bases at J, with 6 bases in the middle. CDR3 in amino acids: CASSLGGHYGYTF. DNA for the CDR3: TGTGCCAGCAGCTTGGGGGGCCACTATGGCTACACCTTC.

The chain joins TRBV27 to TRBJ2-1; 10 positions agree with TRBD2. There are 14 residues in the CDR3. Germline values: CDR1 MNHEY, CDR2 SMNVEV (reference sequence). Germline trimming cut 5 bases from V and 9 bases from J; bases unmatched to any gene: 7. Here the CDR3 reads CASSRSGGAGEQFF. The CDR3 coding sequence is TGTGCCAGCAGTCGAAGCGGGGGGGCTGGTGAGCAGTTCTTC.

The V and J genes are TRBV20-1 and TRBJ2-5; TRBD2 aligns across 8 bases. The CDR3 runs to 15 residues. After removal of 0 bases from V and 4 bases from J, the junction contained 7 bases not matched to a gene. Germline CDR1 is DFQATT and CDR2 is SNEGSKA (reference sequence). The CDR3 nucleotides are TGCAGTGCTAGAGATCGGGGACTAGGTGTAGAGACCCAGTACTTC. Its protein is CSARDRGLGVETQYF.

This clonotype was found once. V and J are TRBV7-9 and TRBJ2-1, with no clear D. Germline V gives CDR1 SEHNR, CDR2 FQNEAQ (reference sequence). Trimming cost V 8 bases and J 0 bases, with 11 bases left between them. The length of the CDR3 is 14 residues. This CDR3 reads CASDRKGSYNEQFF. In DNA, the CDR3 is TGTGCCAGCGACCGAAAGGGCTCCTACAATGAGCAGTTCTTC. Complete variable domain (other parts from reference TRBV7-9 and TRBJ2-1): DTGVSQNPRHKITKRGQNVTFRCDPISEHNRLYWYRQTLGQGPEFLTYFQNEAQLEKSRLLSDRFSAERPKGSFSTLEIQRTEQGDSAMYLCASDRKGSYNEQFFGPGTRLTVL.

V usage is TRBV4-1 and J usage is TRBJ2-7; D is possibly TRBD1 or TRBD2 (6 bases each). The V and J ends lost 0 bases and 6 bases respectively, with 9 bases between them. The CDR3 totals 13 residues. The germline V gene encodes CDR1 MGHRA and CDR2 YSYEKL. CDR3 amino acids: CASSQEGGSEQYF. The CDR3, as DNA: TGCGCCAGCAGCCAAGAAGGGGGGAGCGAGCAGTACTTC.

This chain connects TRBV2 to TRBJ2-1, with D perhaps TRBD2 (5 bases). CDR1 and CDR2 from the germline V gene are SNHLY and FYNNEI. The CDR3 runs 14 residues. Trimming left V 10 bases short and J 0 bases short, with 13 bases between. The CDR3 DNA reads TGTGCCATCCGGGAAGGGAGCTCCTACAATGAGCAGTTCTTC. Translating gives CAIREGSSYNEQFF. Complete variable domain (other parts from reference TRBV2 and TRBJ2-1): EPEVTQTPSHQVTQMGQEVILRCVPISNHLYFYWYRQILGQKVEFLVSFYNNEISEKSEIFDDQFSVERPDGSNFTLKIRSTKLEDSAMYFCAIREGSSYNEQFFGPGTRLTVL.

The chain joins TRBV15 to TRBJ2-2, with D tentatively TRBD1 (6 bases). Germline values: CDR1 LNHNV, CDR2 YYDKDF (reference sequence). The CDR3 covers 15 residues. Deletions cut 0 bases from V and 5 bases from J, with 10 bases between. In nucleotides, the CDR3 is TGTGCCACCAGCAGAGATTGGCAGGGGACCGGGGAGCTGTTTTTT. This encodes CATSRDWQGTGELFF.

Only a few counts were recorded for this clonotype. The chain recombines TRBV6-5 with TRBJ1-2; D not certain. CDR1 is MNHEY and CDR2 is SVGAGI in the germline V gene. CDR3 length: 11 residues. V was shortened by 5 bases and J by 4 bases, with 5 bases between the two germline ends. CDR3 nucleotide sequence: TGTGCCAGCAGTGGGTTCTATGGCTACACCTTC. It codes for CASSGFYGYTF.

The chain has TRBV9 and TRBJ2-1; D call uncertain. CDR1 and CDR2 (germline): SGDLS, YYNGEE. This CDR3 is 13 amino acids long. The ends were cut back, 0 bases at V and 4 bases at J, with 5 bases in the middle. The CDR3 DNA follows: TGTGCCAGCAGCGTAGCCGGTTACAATGAGCAGTTCTTC. As protein: CASSVAGYNEQFF.

The CDR3 coding sequence is TGTGCCAGCAGCTTCCCGGGACGGGAGGGTGAGCAGTTCTTC. Its protein is CASSFPGREGEQFF. V and J are TRBV5-6 and TRBJ2-1; TRBD2 aligns across 8 bases. CDR3 length: 14 amino acids. V lost 2 bases and J lost 9; bases outside the gene matches: 7. CDR1 and CDR2 (germline): SGHDT, YYEEEE. The variable domain in full, completed from reference TRBV5-6 and TRBJ2-1, reads DAGVTQSPTHLIKTRGQQVTLRCSPKSGHDTVSWYQQALGQGPQFIFQYYEEEERQRGNFPDRFSGHQFPNYSSELNVNALLLGDSALYLCASSFPGREGEQFFGPGTRLTVL.

V gene TRBV19 combines with J gene TRBJ2-2; no firm D call. The germline V and J ends were trimmed by 6 bases and 6 bases, with 2 bases remaining between them. This CDR3 is 10 amino acids long. CDR1 is LNHDA, CDR2 SQIVND, per germline (reference sequence). CDR3 loop: CASRAGELFF. In DNA form, the CDR3 reads TGTGCCAGTAGGGCCGGGGAGCTGTTTTTT.

The rearrangement joins TRBV6-4 to TRBJ2-1; tentatively, D is TRBD1 or TRBD2 (5 bases each). CDR1 and CDR2 (germline): MRHNA, SNTAGT. V was cut by 5 bases and J by 6 bases, with 11 bases left in between. The length of the CDR3 is 13 residues. The CDR3 nucleotides are TGTGCCAGCAGTTCGGGACCAACCAATGAGCAGTTCTTC. Its protein is CASSSGPTNEQFF.

The chain links TRBV14 to TRBJ2-7; D might be TRBD2 (5 bases). Germline-derived CDR1 and CDR2 are SGHDN and FVKESK. Trimming pared 5 bases from V and 4 bases from J, leaving 15 bases between. The CDR3 contains 14 residues. As DNA, the CDR3 is TGTGCCAGCAGCACCGGGGTAGGCATATACGAGCAGTACTTC. It yields the protein CASSTGVGIYEQYF.

The chain uses TRBV7-9 and TRBJ2-5; D uncertain. Per germline, CDR1 SEHNR and CDR2 FQNEAQ (reference sequence). The CDR3 has 19 amino acids. Deletions cut 5 bases from V and 2 bases from J, with 27 bases between. The CDR3 loop reads CASSHLFGDQVQPQETQYF. The CDR3 bases are TGTGCCAGCAGCCACCTGTTTGGTGACCAAGTGCAACCTCAAGAGACCCAGTACTTC.

This chain connects TRBV6-5 to TRBJ2-5; D not resolved. V lost 1 base and J lost 0, with 12 bases in between. The V gene's germline CDR1 is MNHEY and CDR2 SVGAGI. CDR3 length equals 16 residues. The CDR3 loop is CASSYYPDAYQETQYF. The CDR3 region has the DNA TGTGCCAGCAGTTACTACCCCGACGCGTACCAAGAGACCCAGTACTTC.